These 13 T cell receptor beta chains originate from one sample sequenced in a study of Graves' ophthalmopathy and Graves' hyperthyroidism. The study amplified TCR beta CDR3 regions using RNA transcripts. HTBI primers were employed in first-round RT-PCR, then a second-round multiplex PCR followed. Each CDR3 protein gets one entry after TCRdb re-called the multiplex PCR reads with MiXCR. Here the sample spans under 800,000 distinct CDR3 sequences, approximately 21% being singletons. Sequencing input: peripheral blood. Receptor source: a woman under 30 with stable Graves' hyperthyroidism. Some clones in this sample may be carry-over from other donors' samples.

This clonotype was recorded many times. V gene TRBV19 combines with J gene TRBJ2-2; D might be TRBD1 (5 bases). The V gene lost 1 base and the J gene lost 6 bases, with 9 bases spanning the gap. The germline V gene encodes CDR1 LNHDA and CDR2 SQIVND (reference sequence). CDR3 length equals 14 residues. The CDR3 DNA follows: TGTGCCAGTAGTATAGGGGGCGCTTCCGGGGAGCTGTTTTTT. Translating gives CASSIGGASGELFF. Combining the CDR3 with reference TRBV19 and TRBJ2-2 gives the whole variable domain DGGITQSPKYLFRKEGQNVTLSCEQNLNHDAMYWYRQDPGQGLRLIYYSQIVNDFQKGDIAEGYSVSREKKESFPLTVTSAQKNPTAFYLCASSIGGASGELFFGEGSRLTVL.

Ten or more counts support this clonotype. The chain is built from TRBV12-3 or TRBV12-4 and TRBJ1-3; the D gene is possibly TRBD1 (6 bases). The CDR3 sequence is 16 residues long. Trimming stripped 7 bases from V and 0 bases from J, with 16 bases between. In DNA, the CDR3 is TGTGCCAGCAAAATGGGACACCTCTCCTCTGGAAACACCATATATTTT. Its protein is CASKMGHLSSGNTIYF.

At least ten counts were recorded for this clonotype. V is TRBV6-1 and J is TRBJ2-2; 7 bases match TRBD2. The ends lost 4 bases at V and 8 bases at J; junction bases unmatched: 10. Germline lookup yields CDR1 MNHNS and CDR2 SASEGT. CDR3 size: 15 residues. This CDR3 reads CASSAQFTSVGELFF. CDR3 coding DNA: TGTGCCAGCAGTGCTCAATTTACTAGCGTTGGGGAGCTGTTTTTT.

The V and J genes are TRBV5-1 and TRBJ1-1; possible D gene TRBD1, 6 bases. Germline CDR1 reads SGHRS; CDR2 reads YFSETQ. CDR3 length: 16 amino acids. The ends were cut back, 5 bases at V and 3 bases at J, with 20 bases in the middle. CDR3 loop: CASSPGQPFGYTEAFF. DNA of the CDR3: TGCGCCAGCAGTCCCGGACAGCCATTTGGGTACACTGAAGCTTTCTTT.

This clonotype was counted ten times or more. This chain joins TRBV7-3 and TRBJ2-7, with 7 bases identical to TRBD1. This CDR3 has 15 amino acids. V was pared by 5 bases and J by 0 bases, with 7 bases of the junction left unmatched. The germline V gene encodes CDR1 SGHTA and CDR2 FQGTGA. The CDR3 nucleotides are TGTGCCAGCAGCGGATATACAGGGGCCTCCTACGAGCAGTACTTC. Amino acids: CASSGYTGASYEQYF.

This chain uses TRBV20-1 with TRBJ2-5, with 7 bases fitting TRBD2. V shed 0 bases, J shed 5 bases, and the junction held 18 bases outside the gene matches. Germline CDR1 reads DFQATT; CDR2 reads SNEGSKA (reference sequence). The CDR3 has 18 residues. In DNA, the CDR3 is TGCAGTGCTAGAGACCGGACTTGGCTGGGCAGCGGGACGGAGACCCAGTACTTC. Residues: CSARDRTWLGSGTETQYF.

This clonotype was recorded at least ten times. V usage is TRBV7-2 and J usage is TRBJ2-7; D not resolved. The germline V gene encodes CDR1 SGHTA and CDR2 FQGNSA. The CDR3 is made up of 13 amino acids. V lost 3 bases to trimming and J lost 11 bases, with 17 bases between them. The CDR3 loop is CASSFHGDFRKYF. CDR3 in DNA: TGTGCCAGCAGCTTTCACGGCGACTTTCGGAAGTACTTC.

This clonotype was observed at least ten times. The V and J genes are TRBV9 and TRBJ2-4; D is unclear. The CDR3 has 12 residues. Germline V gene data show CDR1 as SGDLS and CDR2 as YYNGEE. The ends were cut back, 6 bases at V and 0 bases at J, with 4 bases in the middle. Here the CDR3 reads CASIGAKNIQYF. The CDR3 nucleotides are TGTGCCAGCATCGGAGCCAAAAACATTCAGTACTTC. The full variable domain, rest sourced from reference TRBV9 and TRBJ2-4, is DSGVTQTPKHLITATGQRVTLRCSPRSGDLSVYWYQQSLDQGLQFLIQYYNGEERAKGNILERFSAQQFPDLHSELNLSSLELGDSALYFCASIGAKNIQYFGAGTRLSVL.

This clonotype was detected many times. The chain employs TRBV20-1 and TRBJ1-5; TRBD1 aligns across 7 bases. This CDR3 has 12 amino acids. Germline CDR1 and CDR2: DFQATT and SNEGSKA (reference sequence). After removal of 6 bases from V and 4 bases from J, the junction contained 3 bases not matched to a gene. The CDR3 is CSAGTENQPQHF. The CDR3 bases are TGCAGTGCAGGGACAGAGAATCAGCCCCAGCATTTT.

V usage is TRBV9 and J usage is TRBJ1-6, with D hard to call. This CDR3 comprises 15 residues. V gave up 3 bases and J gave up 6 bases, with 13 bases separating them. The germline CDR1 and CDR2 sequences are SGDLS and YYNGEE. CDR3 amino acids: CASSAEGRTNSPLHF. The CDR3 DNA follows: TGTGCCAGCAGCGCCGAGGGCAGGACTAATTCACCCCTCCACTTT.

This clonotype showed up just a few times. The chain uses TRBV7-2 and TRBJ2-7, with 10 bases matching TRBD1. Germline CDR1 SGHTA, CDR2 FQGNSA. The CDR3 extends over 15 amino acids. The V segment lost 2 bases and the J segment 4 bases; nucleotides outside the gene matches: 5. CDR3 in DNA: TGTGCCAGCAGCTTACCTCCGGGACAGGGGTACGAGCAGTACTTC. Translated, it gives CASSLPPGQGYEQYF.

The chain uses TRBV5-1 and TRBJ1-6; 7 bases line up with TRBD1. Germline trimming cut 4 bases from V and 8 bases from J; bases unmatched to any gene: 21. This CDR3 has 19 amino acids. Germline V CDR1 and CDR2: SGHRS, YFSETQ. The DNA of the CDR3 is TGCGCCAGCAGCGGCAGGACAGGTTTCCGCCCTGTGTCGGATTCACCCCTCCACTTT. Amino acids: CASSGRTGFRPVSDSPLHF.

The genes are TRBV10-3 and TRBJ1-3; TRBD1 is a possible D gene (6 bases). V lost 2 bases to trimming and J lost 0 bases, with 11 bases between them. There are 16 residues in the CDR3. CDR1 is ENHRY and CDR2 is SYGVKD in the germline V gene. CDR3 region: CAISERSGASGNTIYF. CDR3 in DNA: TGTGCCATCAGTGAGAGGTCGGGGGCCTCTGGAAACACCATATATTTT.